The 3 T cell receptor beta chains listed next were all sequenced from one sample in a study of blood T cell repertoires in COVID-19. TCRdb's table, derived via immunoSEQ multiplex PCR, lists solely in-frame clones and lacks some. The top ten clones hold just under 0.95% of a sample with 250,000 to 300,000 clones, 89% of them seen once. Sequenced material: peripheral blood. The receptor source for this set is a woman in her thirties or forties who had recovered from COVID-19.

CDR3 sequence (DNA): TGTGCCAGCAGGGGGAGGGCGGACTCCTACGAGCAGTACTTC. It is translated as CASRGRADSYEQYF. The chain combines TRBV6-5 with TRBJ2-7, with 7 nucleotides matching TRBD2. The length of the CDR3 is 14 residues. V was pared by 6 bases and J by 0 bases, with 5 bases of the junction left unmatched. CDR1 and CDR2 (germline): MNHEY, SVGAGI.

The gene calls are TRBV12-3 or TRBV12-4 and TRBJ2-6; 7 bases map to TRBD2. The length of the CDR3 is 13 residues. V was pared by 4 bases and J by 13 bases, with 7 bases of the junction left unmatched. The CDR3 coding sequence is TGTGCCAGCAGTTACGGTCGGGGAGGGGTCCTGACTTTC. It is translated as CASSYGRGGVLTF.

A word on this clone: Other DNA sequences in the same sample also yield this CDR3. The V and J genes are TRBV7-2 and TRBJ2-5; TRBD2 matches at 8 bases. There are 15 residues in the CDR3. With V trimmed by 3 bases and J by 5 bases, 8 bases remained unmatched. Per the germline V gene, CDR1 is SGHTA and CDR2 is FQGNSA. The CDR3 nucleotides are TGTGCCAGCAGCTTGGGTGGACTAGCAGGGGAGACCCAGTACTTC. Amino acid sequence: CASSLGGLAGETQYF.